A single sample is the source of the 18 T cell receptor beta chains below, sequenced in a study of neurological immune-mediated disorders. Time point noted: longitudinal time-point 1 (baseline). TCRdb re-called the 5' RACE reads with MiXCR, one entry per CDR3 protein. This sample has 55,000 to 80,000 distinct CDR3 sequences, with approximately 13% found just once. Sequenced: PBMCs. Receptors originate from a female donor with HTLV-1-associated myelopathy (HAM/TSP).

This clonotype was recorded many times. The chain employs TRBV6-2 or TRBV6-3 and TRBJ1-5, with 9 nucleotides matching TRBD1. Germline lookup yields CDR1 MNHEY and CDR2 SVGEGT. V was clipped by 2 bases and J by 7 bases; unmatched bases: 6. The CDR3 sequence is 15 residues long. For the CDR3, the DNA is TGTGCCAGCAGTTACCAACAGGGGGCGAGCCAGCCCCAGCATTTT. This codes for CASSYQQGASQPQHF.

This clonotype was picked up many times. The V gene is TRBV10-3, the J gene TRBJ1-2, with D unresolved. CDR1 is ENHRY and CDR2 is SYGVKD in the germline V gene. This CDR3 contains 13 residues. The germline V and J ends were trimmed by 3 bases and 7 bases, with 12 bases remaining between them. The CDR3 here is CAISDPKEFGYTF. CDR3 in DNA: TGTGCCATCAGTGACCCAAAGGAGTTTGGCTACACCTTC.

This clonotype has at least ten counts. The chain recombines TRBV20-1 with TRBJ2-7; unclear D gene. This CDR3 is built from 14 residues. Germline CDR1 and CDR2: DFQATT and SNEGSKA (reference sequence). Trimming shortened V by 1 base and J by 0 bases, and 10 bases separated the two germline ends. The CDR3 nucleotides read TGCAGTGCTAGAGTCCAGGTCAGCTCCTACGAGCAGTACTTC. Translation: CSARVQVSSYEQYF.

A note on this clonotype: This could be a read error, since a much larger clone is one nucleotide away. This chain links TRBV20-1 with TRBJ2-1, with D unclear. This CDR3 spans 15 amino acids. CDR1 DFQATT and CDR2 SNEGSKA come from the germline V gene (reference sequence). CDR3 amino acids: CSASLLGGLINERFF. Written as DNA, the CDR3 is TGCAGTGCCAGCCTTCTCGGCGGATTAATCAATGAGCGGTTCTTC.

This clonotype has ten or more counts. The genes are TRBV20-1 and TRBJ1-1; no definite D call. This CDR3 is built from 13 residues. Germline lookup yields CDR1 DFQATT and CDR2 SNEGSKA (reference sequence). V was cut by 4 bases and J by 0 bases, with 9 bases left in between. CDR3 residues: CSAITGMNTEAFF. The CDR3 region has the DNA TGCAGTGCTATCACGGGAATGAACACTGAAGCTTTCTTT.

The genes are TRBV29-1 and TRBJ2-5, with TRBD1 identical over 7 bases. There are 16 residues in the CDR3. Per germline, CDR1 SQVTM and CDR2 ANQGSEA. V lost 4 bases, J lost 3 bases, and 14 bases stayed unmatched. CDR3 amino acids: CSVVYSSRGREETQYF. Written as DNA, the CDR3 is TGCAGCGTTGTATATTCGAGTAGGGGGCGCGAAGAGACCCAGTACTTC.

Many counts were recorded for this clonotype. CDR3 DNA sequence: TGCGCCAGCAGCCTAAGTACAGGGGTATACAATGAGCAGTTCTTC. Its translation: CASSLSTGVYNEQFF. The chain joins TRBV4-1 to TRBJ2-1; 7 bases line up with TRBD1. Germline V lookup: CDR1 MGHRA, CDR2 YSYEKL. This CDR3 contains 15 residues. With 4 bases clipped from V and 4 bases from J, the junction kept 7 bases outside the gene matches.

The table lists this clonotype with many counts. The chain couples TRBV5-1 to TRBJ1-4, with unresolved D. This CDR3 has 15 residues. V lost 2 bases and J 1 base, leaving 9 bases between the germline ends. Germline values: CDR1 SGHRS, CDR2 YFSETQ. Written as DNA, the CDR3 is TGCGCCAGCAGCTTAATGGACCAAACTAATGAAAAACTGTTTTTT. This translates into CASSLMDQTNEKLFF.

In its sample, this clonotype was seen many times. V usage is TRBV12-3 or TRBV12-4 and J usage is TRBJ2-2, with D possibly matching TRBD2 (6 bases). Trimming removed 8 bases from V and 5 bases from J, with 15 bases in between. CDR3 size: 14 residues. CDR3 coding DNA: TGTGCCAGCGGGGAGGTAGGGAGGACCGGGGAGCTGTTTTTT. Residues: CASGEVGRTGELFF.

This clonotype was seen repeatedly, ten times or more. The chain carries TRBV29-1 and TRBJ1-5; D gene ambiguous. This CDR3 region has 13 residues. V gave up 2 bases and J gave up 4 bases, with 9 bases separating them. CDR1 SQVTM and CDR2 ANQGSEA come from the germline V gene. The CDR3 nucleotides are TGCAGCGTTGAACTGGCAGGAAATCAGCCCCAGCATTTT. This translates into CSVELAGNQPQHF.

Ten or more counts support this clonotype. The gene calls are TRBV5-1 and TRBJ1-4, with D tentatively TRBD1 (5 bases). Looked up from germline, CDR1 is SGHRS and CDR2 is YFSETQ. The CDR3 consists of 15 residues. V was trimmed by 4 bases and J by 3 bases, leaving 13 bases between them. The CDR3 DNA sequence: TGCGCCAGCAGCACCGAAGGGACCTCTAATGAAAAACTGTTTTTT. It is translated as CASSTEGTSNEKLFF.

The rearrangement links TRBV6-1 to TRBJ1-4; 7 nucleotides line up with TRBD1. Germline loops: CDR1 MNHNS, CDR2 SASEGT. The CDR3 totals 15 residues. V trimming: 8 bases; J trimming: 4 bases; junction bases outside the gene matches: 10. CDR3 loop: CASQAARGSNEKLFF. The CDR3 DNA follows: TGTGCCAGCCAGGCGGCCAGGGGGAGTAATGAAAAACTGTTTTTT.

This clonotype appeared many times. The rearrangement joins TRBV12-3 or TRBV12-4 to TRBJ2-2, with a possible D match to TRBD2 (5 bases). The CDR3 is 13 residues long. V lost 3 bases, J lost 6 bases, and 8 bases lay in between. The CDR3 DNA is TGTGCCAGCAGTTTGGAGGTCGCCGGGGAGCTGTTTTTT. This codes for CASSLEVAGELFF.

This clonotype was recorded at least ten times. CDR3 in amino acids: CATEGRLYEQYF. The CDR3 nucleotides are TGTGCCACCGAGGGACGGCTCTACGAGCAGTACTTC. The chain employs TRBV28 and TRBJ2-7; the D gene could be TRBD1 or TRBD2 (5 bases each). Germline CDR1 reads MDHEN; CDR2 reads SYDVKM. The CDR3 has 12 residues. Trimming took off 10 bases at V and 3 bases at J, with 13 bases between the two ends.

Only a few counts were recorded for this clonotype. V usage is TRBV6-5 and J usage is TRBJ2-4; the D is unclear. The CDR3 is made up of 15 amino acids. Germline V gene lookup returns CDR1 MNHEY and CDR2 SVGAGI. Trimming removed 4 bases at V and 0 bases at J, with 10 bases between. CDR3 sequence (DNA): TGTGCCAGCAGTTCGAGCGCCCTAGCCAAAAACATTCAGTACTTC. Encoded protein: CASSSSALAKNIQYF.

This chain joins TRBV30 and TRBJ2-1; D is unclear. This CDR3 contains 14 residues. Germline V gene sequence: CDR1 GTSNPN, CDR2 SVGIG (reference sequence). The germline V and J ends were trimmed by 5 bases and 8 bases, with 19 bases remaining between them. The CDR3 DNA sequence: TGTGCCTGGGATCTTGCGGCCCTCCCGGATGAGCAGTTCTTC. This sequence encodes CAWDLAALPDEQFF.

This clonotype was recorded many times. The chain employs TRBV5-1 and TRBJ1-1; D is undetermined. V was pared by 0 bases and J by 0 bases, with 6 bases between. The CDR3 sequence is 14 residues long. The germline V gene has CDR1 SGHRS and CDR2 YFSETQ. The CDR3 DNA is TGCGCCAGCAGCTTGGACAGACTGAACACTGAAGCTTTCTTT. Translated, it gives CASSLDRLNTEAFF.

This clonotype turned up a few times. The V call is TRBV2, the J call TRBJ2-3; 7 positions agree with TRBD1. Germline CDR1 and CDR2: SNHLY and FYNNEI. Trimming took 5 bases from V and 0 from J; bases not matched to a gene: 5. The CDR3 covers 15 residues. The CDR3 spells CASSKQGSSTDTQYF. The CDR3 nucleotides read TGTGCCAGCAGTAAACAGGGGTCTAGCACAGATACGCAGTATTTT.